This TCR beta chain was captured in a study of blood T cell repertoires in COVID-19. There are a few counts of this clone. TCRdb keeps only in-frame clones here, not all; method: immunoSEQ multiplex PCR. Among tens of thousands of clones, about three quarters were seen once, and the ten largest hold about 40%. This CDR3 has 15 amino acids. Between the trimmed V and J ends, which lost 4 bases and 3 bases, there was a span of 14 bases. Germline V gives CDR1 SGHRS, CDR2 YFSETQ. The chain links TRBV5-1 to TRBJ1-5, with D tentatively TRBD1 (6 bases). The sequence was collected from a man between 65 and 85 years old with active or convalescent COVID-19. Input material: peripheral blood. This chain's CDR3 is CASSPLDSLNQPQHF. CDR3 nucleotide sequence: TGCGCCAGCAGCCCCCTGGACAGTCTCAATCAGCCCCAGCATTTT.